The entry below gives a single T cell receptor (beta chain) sequence along with its context. The data are from a study of T-cell reconstitution after alpha-beta-depleted transplantation in children. The authors prepared the TCRbeta library with unique molecular identifiers. TCRdb analysed the PCR reads with MiXCR anew, one entry per CDR3 protein. The sample records some 590,000 distinct CDR3 sequences, more than 9% being singletons. CDR1 and CDR2 (germline): DFQATT, SNEGSKA (reference sequence). After removal of 5 bases from V and 5 bases from J, the junction contained 4 bases not matched to a gene. The CDR3 has 12 residues.

The V gene is TRBV20-1, the J gene TRBJ2-5; 8 bases map to TRBD1. This receptor was obtained from a human donor who donated a stem cell graft to a child with acute myeloid leukemia. The sequences come from PBMCs from the stem cell graft donor, collected from the stem cell graft. The CDR3 bases are TGCAGTGCTCATGACAGGGGTGAGACCCAGTACTTC. This encodes CSAHDRGETQYF.